The next 11 T cell receptor beta chains were all read from a single sample in a study of T cells in Graves' hyperthyroidism and ophthalmopathy. TCR beta CDR3 regions were amplified from RNA. The primer set for the first-round RT-PCR of the TCR CDR3 was HTBI. From the multiplex PCR reads, TCRdb called clonotypes with MiXCR, one entry per CDR3 protein. This table holds a few hundred thousand distinct CDR3 sequences, 14% to 15% found once. Input material: blood. These receptors all come from a woman under 40 with Graves' hyperthyroidism.

J is TRBJ2-2 and V is TRBV2; D possibly corresponds to TRBD2 (6 bases). V lost 9 bases to trimming and J lost 4 bases, with 15 bases between them. From germline, CDR1 is SNHLY and CDR2 FYNNEI. This CDR3 spans 14 amino acids. The CDR3 nucleotides are TGTGCCAGTTCTTCCGGGGGAGGCACCGGGGAGCTGTTTTTT. This gives the protein CASSSGGGTGELFF.

This clonotype was seen repeatedly, ten times or more. The chain combines TRBV3-1 with TRBJ2-1; 9 nucleotides agree with TRBD2. The V gene end was trimmed by 6 bases and the J gene end by 5 bases; junction bases not matched to a gene: 14. The CDR3 extends over 17 amino acids. Germline V CDR1 and CDR2: LGHDT, YNNKEL (reference sequence). CDR3 DNA sequence: TGTGCCAGCAGTAGGACTAGCGACAACCCCCGTCACAATGAGCAGTTCTTC. It is translated as CASSRTSDNPRHNEQFF.

The chain uses TRBV10-2 and TRBJ1-3; D gene uncertain. Trimming stripped 0 bases from V and 8 bases from J, with 5 bases between. The CDR3 has 12 residues. CDR1 WSHSY and CDR2 SAAADI come from the germline V gene. Here the CDR3 reads CASSESMDTIYF. DNA of the CDR3: TGCGCCAGCAGTGAGTCGATGGACACCATATATTTT.

The CDR3 DNA reads as TGTGCCACCAGTGATCTGTATGGCTACACCTTC. It specifies CATSDLYGYTF. The V and J genes are TRBV24-1 and TRBJ1-2; D is unresolved. The CDR3 is 11 residues long. The germline V gene encodes CDR1 KGHDR and CDR2 SFDVKD. With 3 bases removed from V and 5 bases from J, the gap between germline ends came to 3 bases.

This clonotype was recorded once. The rearrangement links TRBV24-1 to TRBJ2-3; 10 bases map to TRBD2. From germline, CDR1 is KGHDR and CDR2 SFDVKD. CDR3 length: 17 residues. J was trimmed by 1 base and V by 1 base; bases with no gene match: 4. The CDR3 nucleotides are TGTGCCACCAGTGATTTCAAGCGGGAGGGAGGCACAGATACGCAGTATTTT. It codes for CATSDFKREGGTDTQYF.

The chain links TRBV5-1 to TRBJ1-3, with D unclear. CDR1 is SGHRS, CDR2 YFSETQ, per germline. The length of the CDR3 is 15 residues. The V and J ends lost 4 bases and 0 bases respectively, with 11 bases between them. DNA of the CDR3: TGCGCCAGCAGCCCCACCCTCAGCTCTGGAAACACCATATATTTT. Translating gives CASSPTLSSGNTIYF.

This clonotype was counted many times. A junction boundary mismatches the germline segment, possibly from a read error. The chain carries TRBV2 and TRBJ2-1; D unresolved. This CDR3 comprises 12 residues. From germline, CDR1 is SNHLY and CDR2 FYNNEI. The CDR3 DNA follows: TGTGCCAATAGCATCTCCCACAATGAGCAGTTCTTC. Its translation: CANSISHNEQFF.

The CDR3 nucleotides read TGTGCCAGCATCGGTGGGAGGGCCGCGGGGGAGCAGTTCTTC. This gives the protein CASIGGRAAGEQFF. The chain uses TRBV12-3 or TRBV12-4 and TRBJ2-1; 7 nucleotides align to TRBD2. Unmatched junction bases numbered 13, after V lost 7 bases and J lost 10 bases. This CDR3 is built from 14 residues.

This chain joins TRBV29-1 and TRBJ2-7; maybe TRBD1 (6 bases). Germline CDR1 and CDR2: SQVTM and ANQGSEA. This CDR3 comprises 13 residues. V lost 3 bases and J 8 bases, leaving 17 bases between the germline ends. The DNA for the CDR3 is TGCAGCGTTGAGGGGCAGGGGCCTATCCAGCAGTACTTC. Translated: CSVEGQGPIQQYF.

This sequence joins TRBV20-1 and TRBJ2-2; 12 bases fit TRBD2. The V segment lost 6 bases and the J segment 4 bases; nucleotides outside the gene matches: 6. The CDR3 has 15 amino acids. Germline V gives CDR1 DFQATT, CDR2 SNEGSKA (reference sequence). DNA of the CDR3: TGCAGTGCCCGGACTAGCGGGATCGTCACCGGGGAGCTGTTTTTT. It codes for CSARTSGIVTGELFF.

In its sample, this clonotype was seen many times. For the CDR3, the DNA is TGTGCCAGCAGCCCCGCCCCGGCCACAGATACGCAGTATTTT. It translates to CASSPAPATDTQYF. V gene TRBV7-9 combines with J gene TRBJ2-3; D not resolved. Germline values: CDR1 SEHNR, CDR2 FQNEAQ (reference sequence). V was clipped by 5 bases and J by 2 bases, with 11 bases between them. The CDR3 spans 14 residues.